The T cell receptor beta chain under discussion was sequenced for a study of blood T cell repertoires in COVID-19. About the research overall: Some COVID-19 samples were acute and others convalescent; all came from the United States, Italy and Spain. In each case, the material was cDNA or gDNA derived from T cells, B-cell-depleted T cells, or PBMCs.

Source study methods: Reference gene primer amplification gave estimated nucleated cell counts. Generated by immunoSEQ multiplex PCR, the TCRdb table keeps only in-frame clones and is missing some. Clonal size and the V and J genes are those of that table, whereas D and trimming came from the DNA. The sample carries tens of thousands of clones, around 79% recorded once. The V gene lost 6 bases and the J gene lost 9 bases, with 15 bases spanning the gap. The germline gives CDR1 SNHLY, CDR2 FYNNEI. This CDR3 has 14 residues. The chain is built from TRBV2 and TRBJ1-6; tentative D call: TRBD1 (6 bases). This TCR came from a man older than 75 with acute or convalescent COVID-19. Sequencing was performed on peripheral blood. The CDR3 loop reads CASSPGQFGSPLHF. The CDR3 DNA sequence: TGTGCCAGCAGCCCCGGACAGTTCGGTTCACCCCTCCACTTT.